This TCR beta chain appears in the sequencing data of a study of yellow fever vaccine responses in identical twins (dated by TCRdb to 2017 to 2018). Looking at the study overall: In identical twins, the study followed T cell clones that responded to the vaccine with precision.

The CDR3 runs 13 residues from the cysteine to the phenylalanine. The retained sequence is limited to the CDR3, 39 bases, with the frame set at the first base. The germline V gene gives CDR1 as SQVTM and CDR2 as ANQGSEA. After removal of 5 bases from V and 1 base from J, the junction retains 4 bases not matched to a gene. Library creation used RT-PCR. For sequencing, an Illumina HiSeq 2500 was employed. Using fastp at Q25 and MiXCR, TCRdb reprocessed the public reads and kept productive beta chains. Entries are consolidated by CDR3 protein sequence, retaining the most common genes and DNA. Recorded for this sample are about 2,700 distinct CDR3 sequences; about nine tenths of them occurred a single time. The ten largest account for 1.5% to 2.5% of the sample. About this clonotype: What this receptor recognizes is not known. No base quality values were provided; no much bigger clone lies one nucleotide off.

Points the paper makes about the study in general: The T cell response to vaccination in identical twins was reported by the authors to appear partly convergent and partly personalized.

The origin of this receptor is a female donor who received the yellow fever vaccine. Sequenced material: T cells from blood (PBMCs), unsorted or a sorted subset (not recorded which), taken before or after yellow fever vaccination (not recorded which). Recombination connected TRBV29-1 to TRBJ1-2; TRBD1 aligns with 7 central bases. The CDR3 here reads CSVPGTDNYGYTF. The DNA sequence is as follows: TGCAGCGTTCCCGGGACAGATAACTATGGCTACACCTTC.